This entry is about one TCR beta chain. Clones were read by immunoSEQ multiplex PCR, and TCRdb kept only the in-frame ones, dropping some. This table holds under 95,000 clones, 85% to 95% found once. The sample belongs to a study of siplizumab effects on memory and regulatory T cells. The V and J ends lost 4 bases and 4 bases respectively, with 17 bases between them. Germline CDR1 and CDR2: SGHNT and YYREEE (reference sequence). The CDR3 consists of 15 residues. This TCR was sampled from a human donor in good health. The chain links TRBV5-4 to TRBJ1-2; a weak D match, TRBD1 (5 bases). The sequencing sample was made of non-Treg CD4+ T cells sorted from blood. The CDR3 loop reads CASSVTTAPGYGYTF. In DNA form, the CDR3 reads TGTGCCAGCAGCGTCACGACAGCGCCTGGCTATGGCTACACCTTC.